This entry lists 27 T cell receptor beta chains sequenced from one sample in a study of blood T cell repertoires in COVID-19. Clones were sequenced by immunoSEQ multiplex PCR, and TCRdb holds only the in-frame ones, with some missing. There are just over 150,000 clones in the sample; around 91% occur only once, and more than 14% lies in the top ten. The specimen sequenced was peripheral blood. The receptors derive from a woman aged 40 to 50 with acute or convalescent COVID-19.

The chain uses TRBV4-2 and TRBJ2-3; D is unresolved. This CDR3 region has 16 residues. Per germline, CDR1 LGHNA and CDR2 YNFKEQ. V was trimmed by 0 bases and J by 6 bases, leaving 16 bases between them. The CDR3, as DNA: TGTGCCAGCAGCCAAGATCTATCGAGCGTCAAGGATACGCAGTATTTT. Its protein product is CASSQDLSSVKDTQYF.

This sequence joins TRBV5-8 and TRBJ2-1; D might be TRBD1 (6 bases). The germline V gene encodes CDR1 SGHTS and CDR2 YDEGEE. The CDR3 sequence is 12 residues long. Trimming stripped 1 base from V and 9 bases from J, with 8 bases between. In DNA, the CDR3 is TGTGCCAGCAGCTTGCAGGGGAGTGAGCAGTTCTTC. This translates into CASSLQGSEQFF.

The chain has TRBV10-3 and TRBJ2-1; 7 positions agree with TRBD1. The J segment lost 10 bases and the V segment lost 4 bases, leaving 16 bases of the junction unmatched. The germline V gene has CDR1 ENHRY and CDR2 SYGVKD. This CDR3 contains 16 residues. DNA for the CDR3: TGTGCCATCAGTGGTCAGTCAACAGGGGCTAGGGAGGAGCAGTTCTTC. This sequence encodes CAISGQSTGAREEQFF.

V is TRBV7-2 and J is TRBJ1-5; D is uncertain. The CDR3 consists of 13 residues. In germline, CDR1 is SGHTA, CDR2 FQGNSA. The germline V and J ends were trimmed by 8 bases and 1 base, with 9 bases remaining between them. CDR3 protein: CASRGNSNQPQHF. In DNA, the CDR3 is TGTGCCAGCCGCGGGAACAGCAATCAGCCCCAGCATTTT. The full variable domain, in which reference TRBV7-2 and TRBJ1-5 provide the parts outside the CDR3, is GAGVSQSPSNKVTEKGKDVELRCDPISGHTALYWYRQSLGQGLEFLIYFQGNSAPDKSGLPSDRFSAERTGGSVSTLTIQRTQQEDSAVYLCASRGNSNQPQHFGDGTRLSIL.

V usage is TRBV5-1 and J usage is TRBJ2-5; the match to TRBD2 covers 7 bases. Trimming at V came to 0 bases and at J to 0 bases, leaving 2 bases not matched to a gene. Germline V gene sequence: CDR1 SGHRS, CDR2 YFSETQ. The CDR3 has 15 amino acids. As DNA, the CDR3 is TGCGCCAGCAGCTTGGCCGGGACTAACCAAGAGACCCAGTACTTC. Translating it yields CASSLAGTNQETQYF. Together with reference TRBV5-1 and TRBJ2-5, the CDR3 gives the full variable domain: KAGVTQTPRYLIKTRGQQVTLSCSPISGHRSVSWYQQTPGQGLQFLFEYFSETQRNKGNFPGRFSGRQFSNSRSEMNVSTLELGDSALYLCASSLAGTNQETQYFGPGTRLLVL.

The J gene is TRBJ1-5, the V gene TRBV19, with no clear D. Trimming cost V 3 bases and J 0 bases, with 9 bases left between them. This CDR3 comprises 15 residues. In germline, CDR1 is LNHDA, CDR2 SQIVND (reference sequence). In nucleotides, the CDR3 is TGTGCCAGTAGTATCCAGATTCTTAGCAATCAGCCCCAGCATTTT. It translates to CASSIQILSNQPQHF.

The chain carries TRBV5-6 and TRBJ2-1; D might be TRBD2 (5 bases). The CDR3 spans 13 residues. The V end lost 6 bases, the J end lost 5 bases, and 12 bases lay between the germline ends. Germline V CDR1 and CDR2: SGHDT, YYEEEE. The CDR3 spells CASTWLGDNEQFF. The CDR3, as DNA: TGTGCCAGCACTTGGCTCGGGGACAATGAGCAGTTCTTC.

The chain combines TRBV3-1 (or the pseudogene TRBV3-2) with TRBJ2-4; 7 positions agree with TRBD1. The J segment lost 7 bases and the V segment lost 5 bases, leaving 5 bases of the junction unmatched. The CDR3 is 13 residues long. Germline V lookup: CDR1 LGHDT, CDR2 YNNKEL (reference sequence). The CDR3 DNA reads TGTGCCAGCAGCTCCGACAGGGTGAACATTCAGTACTTC. This translates into CASSSDRVNIQYF.

The chain uses TRBV4-2 and TRBJ2-3, with 9 bases lining up with TRBD2. CDR1 and CDR2 from the germline V gene are LGHNA and YNFKEQ. V lost 0 bases to trimming and J lost 1 base; unmatched junction nucleotides: 5. The CDR3 has 17 residues. CDR3 nucleotide sequence: TGTGCCAGCAGCCAAGATGGGCGGGAGGGCGGCACAGATACGCAGTATTTT. Residues: CASSQDGREGGTDTQYF.

This chain connects TRBV19 to TRBJ2-6; D is uncertain. Germline values: CDR1 LNHDA, CDR2 SQIVND (reference sequence). Trimming took 0 bases from V and 2 from J, leaving 11 bases between them. This CDR3 has 17 residues. The CDR3, as DNA: TGTGCCAGTAGTATAGAGGTTCCGGTGCCTGGGGCCAACGTCCTGACTTTC. Translating it yields CASSIEVPVPGANVLTF.

About this clone itself: One junction end disagrees with the germline gene, perhaps due to a read error. V is TRBV7-9 and J is TRBJ2-1, with 8 bases lining up with TRBD2. Germline CDR1 SEHNR, CDR2 FQNEAQ (reference sequence). The CDR3 has 13 amino acids. CDR3 DNA: TGTGCCAGCAGCATAGCGGGGCTCGGTGAGCAGTTCTTC. It codes for CASSIAGLGEQFF. Using reference TRBV7-9 and TRBJ2-1 for the parts outside the CDR3, the full variable domain is DTGVSQNPRHKITKRGQNVTFRCDPISEHNRLYWYRQTLGQGPEFLTYFQNEAQLEKSRLLSDRFSAERPKGSFSTLEIQRTEQGDSAMYLCASSIAGLGEQFFGPGTRLTVL.

V is TRBV4-2 and J is TRBJ2-7, with 12 nucleotides matching TRBD2. Trimming took 1 base from V and 6 from J; bases not matched to a gene: 7. Germline CDR1 reads LGHNA; CDR2 reads YNFKEQ. CDR3 size: 16 residues. CDR3 residues: CASSQGMTSGSPEQYF. CDR3 coding DNA: TGTGCCAGCAGCCAAGGAATGACTAGCGGGAGTCCCGAGCAGTACTTC.

The sample holds one count of this clone. The chain employs TRBV19 and TRBJ2-5, with 11 nucleotides matching TRBD2. Germline CDR1 reads LNHDA; CDR2 reads SQIVND (reference sequence). After removal of 4 bases from V and 0 bases from J, the junction contained 10 bases not matched to a gene. The CDR3 covers 18 residues. CDR3 bases: TGTGCCAGTAGTAAGATGGGACTAGCGGATATCCACCAAGAGACCCAGTACTTC. Protein sequence: CASSKMGLADIHQETQYF.

This clone was observed a few times. V gene TRBV9 combines with J gene TRBJ2-1; 12 bases are shared with TRBD2. This CDR3 is built from 15 residues. V shed 4 bases and J 8 bases; nucleotides not matched to a gene: 7. Germline CDR1 reads SGDLS; CDR2 reads YYNGEE. CDR3 amino acids: CASSPSGGALYEQFF. The CDR3 DNA sequence: TGTGCCAGCAGCCCTAGCGGGGGGGCCTTATATGAGCAGTTCTTC.

V and J are TRBV5-8 and TRBJ1-2; D is ambiguous. Germline values: CDR1 SGHTS, CDR2 YDEGEE. This CDR3 contains 12 residues. Trimming took 4 bases from V and 4 from J, leaving 8 bases between them. The CDR3 is CASSVGIYGYTF. The CDR3 nucleotides read TGTGCCAGCAGCGTCGGGATCTATGGCTACACCTTC.

The chain links TRBV5-1 to TRBJ1-2; no firm D call. Trimming took off 4 bases at V and 8 bases at J, with 12 bases between the two ends. Germline V gene lookup returns CDR1 SGHRS and CDR2 YFSETQ. This CDR3 is 12 amino acids long. The CDR3 DNA follows: TGCGCCAGCAGCCAAGGACTGGAGGGCTACACCTTC. Translating it yields CASSQGLEGYTF.

The chain couples TRBV28 to TRBJ2-7; TRBD1 matches at 10 bases. The CDR3 covers 14 residues. Germline V gene data show CDR1 as MDHEN and CDR2 as SYDVKM. Trimming took 5 bases from V and 5 from J; bases not matched to a gene: 6. CDR3 residues: CASSPGQGRHEQYF. The CDR3 coding sequence is TGTGCCAGCAGTCCGGGACAGGGGCGACACGAGCAGTACTTC. Filled out from reference TRBV28 and TRBJ2-7, the complete variable domain reads DVKVTQSSRYLVKRTGEKVFLECVQDMDHENMFWYRQDPGLGLRLIYFSYDVKMKEKGDIPEGYSVSREKKERFSLILESASTNQTSMYLCASSPGQGRHEQYFGPGTRLTVT.

V is TRBV29-1 and J is TRBJ1-4, with 7 nucleotides matching TRBD1. With 7 bases clipped from V and 7 bases from J, the junction kept 9 bases outside the gene matches. This CDR3 comprises 13 residues. Looked up from germline, CDR1 is SQVTM and CDR2 is ANQGSEA. The DNA for the CDR3 is TGCAGCGCCGCTCAGGGGGGTCTTGAAAAACTGTTTTTT. Encoded protein: CSAAQGGLEKLFF.

Written as DNA, the CDR3 is TGCGCCAGCAGCCGAGACAGGGGTAGCACAGATACGCAGTATTTT. Protein product: CASSRDRGSTDTQYF. The chain links TRBV5-1 to TRBJ2-3; 8 bases map to TRBD1. The ends lost 4 bases at V and 0 bases at J; junction bases unmatched: 4. Germline V gives CDR1 SGHRS, CDR2 YFSETQ. CDR3 length: 15 residues.

This clone turned up a few times. The gene calls are TRBV9 and TRBJ2-3; 8 bases are a match to TRBD2. After removal of 1 base from V and 1 base from J, the junction contained 11 bases not matched to a gene. Germline CDR1 SGDLS, CDR2 YYNGEE. This CDR3 has 18 amino acids. CDR3: CASSVTPQGRGGTDTQYF. In DNA, the CDR3 is TGTGCCAGCAGCGTAACCCCCCAAGGGCGGGGGGGCACAGATACGCAGTATTTT.

V usage is TRBV15 and J usage is TRBJ2-3; 7 bases are shared with TRBD1. J gave up 5 bases and V 5 bases, and 10 bases lay outside the gene matches. Germline V gene data show CDR1 as LNHNV and CDR2 as YYDKDF (reference sequence). This CDR3 contains 15 residues. This chain's CDR3 is CATSAYDREGDTQYF. CDR3 DNA: TGTGCCACCAGCGCCTACGACAGGGAAGGAGATACGCAGTATTTT.

The CDR3 here is CASSPGAQETQYF. The CDR3 nucleotides are TGTGCCAGCAGCCCCGGAGCACAAGAGACCCAGTACTTC. The chain couples TRBV5-4 to TRBJ2-5; D ambiguous. Germline V gives CDR1 SGHNT, CDR2 YYREEE (reference sequence). This CDR3 comprises 13 residues. V lost 4 bases to trimming and J lost 2 bases, with 9 bases between them.

In this sample, this clone turned up once. The V gene is TRBV5-6, the J gene TRBJ2-3; 7 bases agree with TRBD2. J lost 2 bases, V lost 2 bases, and 2 bases had no gene match. The CDR3 runs 14 residues. Germline V gene data show CDR1 as SGHDT and CDR2 as YYEEEE. The CDR3 DNA is TGTGCCAGCAGCTTCAGCGGGATCACAGATACGCAGTATTTT. Translation: CASSFSGITDTQYF.

This rearrangement joins TRBV30 to TRBJ2-3; D gene uncertain. Trimming stripped 7 bases from V and 2 bases from J, with 7 bases between. Germline assignment: CDR1 GTSNPN and CDR2 SVGIG (reference sequence). The CDR3 runs to 11 residues. The CDR3 sequence is CASAYTDTQYF. As DNA, the CDR3 is TGTGCCTCCGCCTACACAGATACGCAGTATTTT.

The rearrangement uses TRBV12-3 or TRBV12-4 and TRBJ1-2, with D unclear. There are 13 residues in the CDR3. V was shortened by 1 base and J by 14 bases, with 17 bases between the two germline ends. The chain's CDR3 is CASSLGSQLAATF. The CDR3 DNA reads TGTGCCAGCAGTTTAGGGTCACAGCTAGCCGCGACCTTC.

This chain joins TRBV7-9 and TRBJ2-7, with D unclear. CDR3 length: 15 residues. From germline, CDR1 is SEHNR and CDR2 FQNEAQ (reference sequence). V was cut by 5 bases and J by 0 bases, with 14 bases left in between. This CDR3 reads CASSPPVASSYEQYF. The DNA for the CDR3 is TGTGCCAGCAGCCCACCAGTGGCAAGCTCCTACGAGCAGTACTTC.

The chain has TRBV19 and TRBJ1-1; 9 nucleotides line up with TRBD1. V shed 2 bases, J shed 3 bases, and the junction held 10 bases outside the gene matches. This CDR3 comprises 17 residues. Germline V gene data show CDR1 as LNHDA and CDR2 as SQIVND (reference sequence). The CDR3 DNA sequence: TGTGCCAGTAGTATAATACCGGGACAGGGCCTATACACTGAAGCTTTCTTT. The encoded protein is CASSIIPGQGLYTEAFF. Using reference TRBV19 and TRBJ1-1 for the parts outside the CDR3, the full variable domain is DGGITQSPKYLFRKEGQNVTLSCEQNLNHDAMYWYRQDPGQGLRLIYYSQIVNDFQKGDIAEGYSVSREKKESFPLTVTSAQKNPTAFYLCASSIIPGQGLYTEAFFGQGTRLTVV.